This T cell receptor (beta chain) was observed in a study of cytomegalovirus exposure and HLA in healthy donors. In the study overall: Some 85 million unique TCRs, all from HLA-typed donors, were included in an early release of the data. Findings and limits, study-wide: Altogether, 170 or so TCR beta chains were recorded as cytomegalovirus-associated. For most TCR beta V segments, an earlier analysis put the productive rate at about 87% or about 30% of the time.

PCR amplification relied on 60 Vbeta primers (plus 13 Jbeta primers). The data were produced by immunoSEQ multiplex PCR, yet TCRdb's version contains in-frame clones alone and is incomplete. Among more than 85,000 clones listed, more than 75% were seen once. Germline V gives CDR1 MDHEN, CDR2 SYDVKM. V dropped 7 bases and J dropped 9 bases, with 7 bases sitting between them. The CDR3 loop spans 10 amino acids. A remark on this clone: Antigen: not known.

The chain links TRBV28 to TRBJ2-1; no clear D gene. The specimen was PBMCs. This TCR was sampled from a woman aged 45-59 years in good health and CMV-seropositive. The CDR3 bases are TGTGCCAGCATGCGTGGTGAGCAGTTCTTC. Translation gives CASMRGEQFF.